What follows describes a single T cell receptor (beta chain). Germline CDR1 and CDR2: SGDLS and YYNGEE. CDR3 size: 14 residues. Trimming took 0 bases from V and 0 from J, leaving 5 bases between them. The data derive from a study of CD8 T cells in Susac syndrome. The authors reverse transcribed roughly 0.5 to 1 ug RNA with random hexamers. In TCRdb, the immunoSEQ multiplex PCR reads were re-called with MiXCR into one record per CDR3 protein. This sample has roughly 200,000 distinct CDR3 sequences, with about 94% found just once. TEMRA cells were FACS-enriched, unlike CD8+ and CD4+ T cells, which were negatively isolated.

The V call is TRBV9, the J call TRBJ2-3; D not resolved. The sequenced material came from CD4+ T cells from PBMCs. The TCR sequence derives from a human donor in good health. CDR3 residues: CASSVDVSTDTQYF. CDR3 coding DNA: TGTGCCAGCAGCGTAGACGTTAGCACAGATACGCAGTATTTT.